The present T cell receptor beta chain was sequenced within a study of shared clonotypes between healthy human individuals. Study results and limitations: In general, naive subsets displayed greater estimated richness than memory subsets did. Non-shared clonotypes displayed generation probabilities falling below those of clonotypes present in all four donors. Naive CD4 clonotype sharing across several donors was approximately 5%.

Points on this clone: What it recognizes is unknown.

Deep was the level at which the assay was run. Some clones are missing from TCRdb's copy, which holds only in-frame ones; the method was immunoSEQ multiplex PCR. The profile shows 600,000 to 750,000 clones, 72% of them singletons. The germline V gene has CDR1 SNHLY and CDR2 FYNNEI. This CDR3 comprises 17 residues. The V and J ends lost 5 bases and 10 bases, in that order; junction bases with no gene match: 16. The chain recombines TRBV2 with TRBJ1-4; TRBD1 aligns across 10 bases. The sample consisted of memory CD4+ T cells sorted from blood. Subset of the sample: CD45RA-negative fraction. The clonotype was recovered from a woman under 40 in good health. The CDR3 loop reads CASSYESGQGRLGKLFF. The CDR3 bases are TGTGCCAGCAGTTACGAATCGGGACAGGGGAGACTAGGAAAACTGTTTTTT.